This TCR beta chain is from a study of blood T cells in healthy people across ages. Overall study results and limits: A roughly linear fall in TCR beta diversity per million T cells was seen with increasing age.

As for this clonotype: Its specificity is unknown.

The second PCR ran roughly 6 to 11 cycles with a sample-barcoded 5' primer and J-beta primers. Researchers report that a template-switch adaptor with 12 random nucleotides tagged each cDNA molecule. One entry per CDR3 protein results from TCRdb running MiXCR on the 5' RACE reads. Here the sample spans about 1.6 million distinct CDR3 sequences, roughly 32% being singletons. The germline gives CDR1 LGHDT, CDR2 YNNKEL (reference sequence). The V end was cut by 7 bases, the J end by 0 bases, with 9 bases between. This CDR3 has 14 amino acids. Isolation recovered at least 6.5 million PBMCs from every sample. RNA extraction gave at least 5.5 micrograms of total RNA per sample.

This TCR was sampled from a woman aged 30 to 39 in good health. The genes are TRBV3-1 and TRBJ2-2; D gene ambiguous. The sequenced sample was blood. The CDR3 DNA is TGTGCCAGCATGGTCAGTACGAACACCGGGGAGCTGTTTTTT. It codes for CASMVSTNTGELFF.